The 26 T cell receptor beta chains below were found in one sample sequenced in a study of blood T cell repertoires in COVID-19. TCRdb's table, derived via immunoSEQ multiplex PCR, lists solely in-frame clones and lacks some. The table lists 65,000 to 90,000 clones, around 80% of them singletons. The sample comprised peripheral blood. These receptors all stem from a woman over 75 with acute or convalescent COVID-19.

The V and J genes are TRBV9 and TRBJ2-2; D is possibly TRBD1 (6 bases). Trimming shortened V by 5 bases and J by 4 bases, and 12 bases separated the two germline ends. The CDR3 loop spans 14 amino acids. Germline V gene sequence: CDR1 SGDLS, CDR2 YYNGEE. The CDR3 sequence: CASRTTGSTGELFF. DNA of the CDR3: TGTGCCAGCAGGACCACAGGGAGCACCGGGGAGCTGTTTTTT.

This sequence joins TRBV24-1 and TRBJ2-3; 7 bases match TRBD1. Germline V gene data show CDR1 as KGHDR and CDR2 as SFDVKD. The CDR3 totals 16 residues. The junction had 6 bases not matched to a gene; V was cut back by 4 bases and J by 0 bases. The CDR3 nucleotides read TGTGCCACCAGTGAACGACAGGGTACCAGCACAGATACGCAGTATTTT. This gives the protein CATSERQGTSTDTQYF.

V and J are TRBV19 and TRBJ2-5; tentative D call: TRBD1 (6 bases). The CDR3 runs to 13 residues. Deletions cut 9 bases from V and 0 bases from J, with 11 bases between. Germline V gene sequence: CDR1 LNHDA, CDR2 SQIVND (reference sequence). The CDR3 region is CASSGVYQETQYF. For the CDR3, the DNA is TGTGCCAGCTCAGGGGTGTACCAAGAGACCCAGTACTTC.

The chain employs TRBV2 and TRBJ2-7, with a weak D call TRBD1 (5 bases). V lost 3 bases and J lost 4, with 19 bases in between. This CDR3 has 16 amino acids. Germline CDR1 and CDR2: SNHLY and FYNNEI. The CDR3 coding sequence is TGTGCCAGCAGTGATCAGGGTAAAGGGCCTGGTTACGAGCAGTACTTC. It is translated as CASSDQGKGPGYEQYF.

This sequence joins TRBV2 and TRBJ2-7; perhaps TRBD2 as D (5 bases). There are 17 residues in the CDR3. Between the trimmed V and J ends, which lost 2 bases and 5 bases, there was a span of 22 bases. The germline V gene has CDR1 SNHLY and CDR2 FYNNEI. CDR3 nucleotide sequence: TGTGCCAGCAGTGAAAGGGAGTACATGCCTCAAGGAGACGAGCAGTACTTC. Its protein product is CASSEREYMPQGDEQYF.

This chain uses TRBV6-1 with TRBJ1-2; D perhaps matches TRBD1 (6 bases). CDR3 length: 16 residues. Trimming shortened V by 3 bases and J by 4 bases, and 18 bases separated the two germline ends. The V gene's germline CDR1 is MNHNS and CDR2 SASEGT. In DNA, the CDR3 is TGTGCCAGCAGTGATGGCGTAGGGGGGGGAGTCTATGGCTACACCTTC. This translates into CASSDGVGGGVYGYTF.

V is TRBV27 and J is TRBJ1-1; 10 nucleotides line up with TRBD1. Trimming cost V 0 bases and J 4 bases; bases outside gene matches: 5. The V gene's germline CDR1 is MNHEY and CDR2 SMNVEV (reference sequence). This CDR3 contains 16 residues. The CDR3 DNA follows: TGTGCCAGCAGTTTATCCCACGACAGGGGGCCCACTGAAGCTTTCTTT. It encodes CASSLSHDRGPTEAFF.

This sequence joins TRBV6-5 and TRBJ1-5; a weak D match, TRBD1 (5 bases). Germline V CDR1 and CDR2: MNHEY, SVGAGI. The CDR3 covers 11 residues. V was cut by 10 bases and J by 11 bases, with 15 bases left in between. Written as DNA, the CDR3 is TGTGCCACTAGGACATCCCTGTCCCAGCATTTT. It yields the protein CATRTSLSQHF.

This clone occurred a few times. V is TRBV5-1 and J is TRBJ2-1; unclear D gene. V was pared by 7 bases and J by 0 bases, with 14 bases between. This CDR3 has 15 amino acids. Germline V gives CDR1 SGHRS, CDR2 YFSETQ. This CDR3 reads CASAGEASSYNEQFF. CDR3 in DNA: TGCGCCAGCGCTGGAGAAGCGAGCTCCTACAATGAGCAGTTCTTC.

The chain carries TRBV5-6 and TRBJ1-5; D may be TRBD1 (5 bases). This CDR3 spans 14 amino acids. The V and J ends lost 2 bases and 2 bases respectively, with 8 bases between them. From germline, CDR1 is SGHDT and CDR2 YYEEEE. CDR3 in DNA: TGTGCCAGCAGCTTAGGGGCTCGCAATCAGCCCCAGCATTTT. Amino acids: CASSLGARNQPQHF.

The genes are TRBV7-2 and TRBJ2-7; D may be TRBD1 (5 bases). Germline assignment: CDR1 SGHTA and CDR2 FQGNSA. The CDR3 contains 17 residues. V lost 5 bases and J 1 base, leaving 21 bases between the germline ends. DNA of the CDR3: TGTGCCAGCAGCCAGGGCCTCCATGCCAAGGTTTCCTACGAGCAGTACTTC. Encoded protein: CASSQGLHAKVSYEQYF.

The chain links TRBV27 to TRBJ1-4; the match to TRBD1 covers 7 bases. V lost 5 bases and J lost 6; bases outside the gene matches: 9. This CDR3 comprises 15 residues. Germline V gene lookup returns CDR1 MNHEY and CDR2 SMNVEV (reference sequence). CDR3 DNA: TGTGCCAGCAGTGCCATCAGGGGGTTTGATGAAAAACTGTTTTTT. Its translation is CASSAIRGFDEKLFF.

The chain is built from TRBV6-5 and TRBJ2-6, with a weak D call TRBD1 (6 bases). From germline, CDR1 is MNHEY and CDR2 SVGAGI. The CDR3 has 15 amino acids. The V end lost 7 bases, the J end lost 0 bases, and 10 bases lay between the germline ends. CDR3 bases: TGTGCCAGCAACAGGGAGATCTCTGGGGCCAACGTCCTGACTTTC. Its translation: CASNREISGANVLTF.

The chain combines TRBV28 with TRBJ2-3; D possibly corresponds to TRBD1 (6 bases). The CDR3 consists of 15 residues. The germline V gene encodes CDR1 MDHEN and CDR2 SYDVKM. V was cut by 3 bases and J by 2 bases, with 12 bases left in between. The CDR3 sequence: CASSLGTLFTDTQYF. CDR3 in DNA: TGTGCCAGCAGTTTGGGGACACTCTTCACAGATACGCAGTATTTT. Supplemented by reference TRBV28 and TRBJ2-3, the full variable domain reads DVKVTQSSRYLVKRTGEKVFLECVQDMDHENMFWYRQDPGLGLRLIYFSYDVKMKEKGDIPEGYSVSREKKERFSLILESASTNQTSMYLCASSLGTLFTDTQYFGPGTRLTVL.

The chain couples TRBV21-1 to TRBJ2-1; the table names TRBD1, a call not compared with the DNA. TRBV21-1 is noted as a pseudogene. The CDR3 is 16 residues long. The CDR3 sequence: CASSTRTDIFNNEQFF. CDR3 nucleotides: TGTGCCAGCAGCACCCGGACAGACATATTTAACAATGAGCAGTTCTTC.

This chain's CDR3 is CAWSVSGGNYSPLHF. The CDR3 nucleotides read TGTGCCTGGAGTGTAAGCGGGGGAAATTATTCACCCCTCCACTTT. V is TRBV30 and J is TRBJ1-6; possible D gene TRBD1, 5 bases. Germline V CDR1 and CDR2: GTSNPN, SVGIG (reference sequence). V was shortened by 0 bases and J by 8 bases, with 14 bases between the two germline ends. The CDR3 has 15 amino acids.

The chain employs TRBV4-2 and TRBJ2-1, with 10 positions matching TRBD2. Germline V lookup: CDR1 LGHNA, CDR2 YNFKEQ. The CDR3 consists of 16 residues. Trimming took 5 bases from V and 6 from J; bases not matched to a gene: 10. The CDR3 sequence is CASSARSSGSINEQFF. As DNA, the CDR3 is TGTGCCAGCAGCGCCCGATCTAGCGGGAGTATCAATGAGCAGTTCTTC.

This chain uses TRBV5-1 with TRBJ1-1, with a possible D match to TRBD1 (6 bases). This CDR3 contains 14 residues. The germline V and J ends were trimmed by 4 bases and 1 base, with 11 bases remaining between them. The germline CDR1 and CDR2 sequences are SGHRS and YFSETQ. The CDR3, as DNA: TGCGCCAGCAGCCTAGAGACAGGGAACACTGAAGCTTTCTTT. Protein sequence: CASSLETGNTEAFF. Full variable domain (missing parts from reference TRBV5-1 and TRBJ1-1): KAGVTQTPRYLIKTRGQQVTLSCSPISGHRSVSWYQQTPGQGLQFLFEYFSETQRNKGNFPGRFSGRQFSNSRSEMNVSTLELGDSALYLCASSLETGNTEAFFGQGTRLTVV.

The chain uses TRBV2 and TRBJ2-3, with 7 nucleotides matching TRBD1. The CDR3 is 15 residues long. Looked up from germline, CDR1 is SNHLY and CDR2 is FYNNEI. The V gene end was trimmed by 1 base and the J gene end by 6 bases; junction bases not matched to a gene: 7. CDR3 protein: CASSEGSGGGDTQYF. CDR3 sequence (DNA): TGTGCCAGCAGTGAAGGGTCAGGGGGTGGGGATACGCAGTATTTT.

The CDR3 is CASSPSWDSSNTEAFF. Written as DNA, the CDR3 is TGTGCCAGCAGTCCCTCATGGGACAGTAGTAACACTGAAGCTTTCTTT. The chain couples TRBV27 to TRBJ1-1; TRBD1 aligns across 7 bases. V shed 5 bases, J shed 2 bases, and the junction held 11 bases outside the gene matches. CDR1 is MNHEY and CDR2 is SMNVEV in the germline V gene (reference sequence). The CDR3 contains 16 residues.

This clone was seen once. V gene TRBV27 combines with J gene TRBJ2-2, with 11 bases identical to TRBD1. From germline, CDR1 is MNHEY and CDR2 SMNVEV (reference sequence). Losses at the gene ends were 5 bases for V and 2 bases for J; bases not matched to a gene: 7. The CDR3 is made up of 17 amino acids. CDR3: CASSPGTGGPNTGELFF. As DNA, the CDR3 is TGTGCCAGCAGTCCTGGGACAGGGGGTCCCAACACCGGGGAGCTGTTTTTT.

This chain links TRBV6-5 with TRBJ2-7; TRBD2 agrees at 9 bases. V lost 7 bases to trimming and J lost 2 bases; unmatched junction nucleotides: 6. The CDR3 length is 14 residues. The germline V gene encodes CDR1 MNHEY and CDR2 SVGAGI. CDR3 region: CASNWAGGAYEQYF. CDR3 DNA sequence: TGTGCCAGCAATTGGGCGGGAGGGGCCTACGAGCAGTACTTC.

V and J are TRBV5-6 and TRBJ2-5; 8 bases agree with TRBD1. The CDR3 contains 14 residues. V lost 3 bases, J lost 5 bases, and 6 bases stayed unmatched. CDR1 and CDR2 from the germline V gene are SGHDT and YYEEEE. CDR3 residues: CASSSTGVRETQYF. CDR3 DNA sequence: TGTGCCAGCAGCTCGACAGGGGTTCGGGAGACCCAGTACTTC.

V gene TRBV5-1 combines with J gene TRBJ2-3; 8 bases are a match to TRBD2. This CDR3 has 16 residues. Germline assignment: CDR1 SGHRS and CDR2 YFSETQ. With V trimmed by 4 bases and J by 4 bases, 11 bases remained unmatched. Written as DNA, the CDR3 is TGCGCCAGCAGCGTAACCGGGACTAGGGGCGCAGATACGCAGTATTTT. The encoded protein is CASSVTGTRGADTQYF.

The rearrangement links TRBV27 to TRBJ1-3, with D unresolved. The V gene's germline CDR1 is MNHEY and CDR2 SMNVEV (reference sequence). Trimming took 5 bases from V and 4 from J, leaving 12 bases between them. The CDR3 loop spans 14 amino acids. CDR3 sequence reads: CASSAGSTGNTIYF. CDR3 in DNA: TGTGCCAGCAGTGCCGGTTCCACGGGAAACACCATATATTTT.

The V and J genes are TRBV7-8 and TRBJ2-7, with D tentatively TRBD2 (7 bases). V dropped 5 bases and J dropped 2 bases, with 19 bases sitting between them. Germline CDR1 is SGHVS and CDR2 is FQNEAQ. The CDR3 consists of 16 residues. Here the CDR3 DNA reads TGTGCCAGCAGCCCTAGGGGGATAGCGGGTGCCTACGAGCAGTACTTC. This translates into CASSPRGIAGAYEQYF.